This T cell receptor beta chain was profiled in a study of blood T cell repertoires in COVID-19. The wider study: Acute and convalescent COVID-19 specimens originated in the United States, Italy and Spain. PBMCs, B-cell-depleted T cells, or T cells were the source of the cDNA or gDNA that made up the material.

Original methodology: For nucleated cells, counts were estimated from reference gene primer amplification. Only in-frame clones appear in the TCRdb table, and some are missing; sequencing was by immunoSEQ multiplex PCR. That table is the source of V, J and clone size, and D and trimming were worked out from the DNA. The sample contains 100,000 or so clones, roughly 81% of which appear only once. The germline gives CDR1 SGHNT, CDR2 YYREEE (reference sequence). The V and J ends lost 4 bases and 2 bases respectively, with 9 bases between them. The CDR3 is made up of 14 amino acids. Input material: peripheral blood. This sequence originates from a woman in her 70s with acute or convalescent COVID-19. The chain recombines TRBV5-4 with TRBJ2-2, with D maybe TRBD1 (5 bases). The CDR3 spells CASSPTVNTGELFF. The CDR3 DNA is TGTGCCAGCAGCCCGACAGTAAACACCGGGGAGCTGTTTTTT. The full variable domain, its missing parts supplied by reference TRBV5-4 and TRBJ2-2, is ETGVTQSPTHLIKTRGQQVTLRCSSQSGHNTVSWYQQALGQGPQFIFQYYREEENGRGNFPPRFSGLQFPNYSSELNVNALELDDSALYLCASSPTVNTGELFFGEGSRLTVL.